Listed below are T cell receptor beta chains from one sample, sequenced in a study of STAT5B mutations in CD4+ large granular lymphocyte leukemia. Repertoires were generated with immunoSEQ multiplex PCR, while TCRdb's copy carries only in-frame clones and drops some. The table has 15,000 to 25,000 clones, less than 85% seen once. The source material was CD4+ T cells from blood buffy coats. Source of these receptors: a human donor in good health. Each CDR3 is given with its conserved first and last residue. A D gene is named only where the DNA matches it firmly. Some rows mark clone size as missing; the rest say once, few, many or name a class of expanded clone.

-,TRBD1,TRBV25-1,TRBJ1-2,CASSEFDRGNGYTF,TGTGCCAGCAGTGAATTCGACAGGGGTAATGGCTACACCTTC
-,TRBD1,TRBV29-1,TRBJ2-5,CSVERDRGPQETQYF,TGCAGCGTTGAAAGGGACAGGGGGCCCCAAGAGACCCAGTACTTC
-,-,TRBV30,TRBJ2-7,CAWSPGLTYEQYF,TGTGCCTGGAGCCCAGGGTTAACCTACGAGCAGTACTTC
-,-,TRBV19,TRBJ1-2,CASSIGRLGENYGYTF,TGTGCCAGTAGTATCGGGAGACTGGGCGAGAACTATGGCTACACCTTC
-,-,TRBV5-6,TRBJ1-2,CASSAGTPYYGYTF,TGTGCCAGCAGCGCCGGGACTCCTTACTATGGCTACACCTTC
few,TRBD2,TRBV6-1,TRBJ2-3,CASSDTSGADTQYF,TGTGCCAGCAGTGACACAAGCGGGGCAGATACGCAGTATTTT
-,TRBD2,TRBV6-1,TRBJ2-7,CASSGTSGNDEQYF,TGTGCCAGCAGCGGGACTAGCGGGAACGACGAGCAGTACTTC
-,-,TRBV10-2,TRBJ1-4,CASSGVNEGEKLFF,TGCGCCAGCAGCGGAGTCAACGAGGGTGAAAAACTGTTTTTT
-,-,TRBV6-1,TRBJ1-1,CASTRHGNTEAFF,TGTGCCAGCACCCGACACGGGAACACTGAAGCTTTCTTT
-,TRBD1,TRBV6-1,TRBJ1-5,CASNPTGSNQPQHF,TGTGCCAGCAACCCGACAGGGAGCAATCAGCCCCAGCATTTT
-,TRBD2,TRBV19,TRBJ2-1,CASSMVASGGYNEQFF,TGTGCCAGTAGTATGGTGGCTAGCGGGGGGTACAATGAGCAGTTCTTC
-,-,TRBV6-5,TRBJ2-1,CASSKSGTGYNEQFF,TGTGCCAGCAGTAAATCCGGGACGGGATACAATGAGCAGTTCTTC
-,TRBD1,TRBV5-6,TRBJ2-1,CASSSIQGASYNEQFF,TGTGCCAGCAGCTCGATTCAGGGGGCTTCCTACAATGAGCAGTTCTTC
-,-,TRBV11-2,TRBJ1-1,CASSFFDGENTEAFF,TGTGCCAGCAGCTTTTTTGACGGGGAGAACACTGAAGCTTTCTTT
-,TRBD2,TRBV4-2,TRBJ2-3,CASSQATKREPSTDTQYF,TGTGCCAGCAGCCAAGCTACCAAGCGGGAGCCTAGCACAGATACGCAGTATTTT
-,TRBD1,TRBV29-1,TRBJ2-7,CSVIKDRGSEQYF,TGCAGCGTTATTAAGGACAGGGGAAGCGAGCAGTACTTC
-,TRBD2,TRBV23-1,TRBJ2-6,CASSPPTSGRPNPVSGANVLTF,TGCGCCAGCTCCCCCCCGACTAGCGGGAGGCCCAATCCGGTCTCTGGGGCCAACGTCCTGACTTTC